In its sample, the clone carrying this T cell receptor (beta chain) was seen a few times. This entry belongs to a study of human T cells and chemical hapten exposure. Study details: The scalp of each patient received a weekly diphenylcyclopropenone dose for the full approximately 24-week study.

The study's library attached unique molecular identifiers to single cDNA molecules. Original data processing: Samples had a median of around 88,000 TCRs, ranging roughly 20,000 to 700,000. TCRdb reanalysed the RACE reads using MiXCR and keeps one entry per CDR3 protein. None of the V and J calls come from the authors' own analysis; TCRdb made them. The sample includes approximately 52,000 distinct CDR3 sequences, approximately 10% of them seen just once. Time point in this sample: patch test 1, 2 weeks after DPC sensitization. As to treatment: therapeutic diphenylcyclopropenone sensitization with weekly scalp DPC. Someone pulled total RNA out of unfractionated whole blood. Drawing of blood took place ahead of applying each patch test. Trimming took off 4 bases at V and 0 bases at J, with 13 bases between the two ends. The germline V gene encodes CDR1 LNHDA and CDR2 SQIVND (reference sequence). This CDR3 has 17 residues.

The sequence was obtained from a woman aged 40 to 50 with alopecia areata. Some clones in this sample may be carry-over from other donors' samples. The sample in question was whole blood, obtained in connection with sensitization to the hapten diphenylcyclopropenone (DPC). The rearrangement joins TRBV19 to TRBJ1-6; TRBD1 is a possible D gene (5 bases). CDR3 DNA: TGTGCCAGTAGTAGCGGACACCTGAGCTCCTATAATTCACCCCTCCACTTT. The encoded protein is CASSSGHLSSYNSPLHF.